This TCR beta chain was found in a study of T cell responses to AZD1222 COVID-19 vaccine (dated by TCRdb to the early 2020s). Regarding the research as a whole: TCR sequencing was performed for 230 to 250 trial participants, of whom some 200 were given two doses of AZD1222 and approximately 26 were given two doses of MenACWY control vaccine. Trial participants were enrolled by age into 18-55, 56-69 and 70-plus year subgroups, with around 150, 28 and 57 TCR-sequenced participants respectively. Summary of the overall study and its limitations: After two AZD1222 doses, both the breadth and the depth of spike-specific TCRs were significantly higher than at day 0 and than in MenACWY recipients. Epitopes outside the regions mutated in the B.1.351 and B.1.1.7 variants were reportedly recognized by nearly half of the unique spike-specific TCRs. In the small 56-69-year group, the increase in depth fell short of significance, most likely because of low power. Because no day 14 peak-response samples were available, the repertoires could be characterized only after the peak T cell response. Participants were mostly white British and included more females than males, and it was suggested by the authors that clonal diversity may have been underestimated. CD4 TCRs associated with the vaccine covered the entire spike protein, and the dominant responses were in regions 160-218 and 743-854. Conclusions about previously exposed vaccinees are limited because only six or seven AZD1222 recipients were SARS-CoV-2 seropositive at baseline.

Concerning this clone: Its antigen target is currently unknown. Nothing much larger sits one base from this clone, and base qualities are not available.

The CDR3 regions of human TCRbeta chains were subjected to immunosequencing. In the authors' own workflow: TCRs in the repertoires were compared against a reference library of SARS-CoV-2-specific TCRs that had been generated with the MIRA antigen-specificity platform. Breadth was defined as the fraction of unique TCRs that were SARS-CoV-2-associated, and depth was defined as the fraction of total T cells that were SARS-CoV-2-associated. Using the MIRA data, each spike-specific TCR was mapped to the spike region that the TCR reacts to and placed in a CD4 or CD8 class. Log10-transformed breadth and depth values were compared by one-way ANOVA with Sidak's multiple comparisons tests. TCRdb holds this immuneACCESS table with in-frame rearrangements only. Some clones are missing; in checked studies, unresolved V genes explain under half, and the rest has no known cause. V and J calls and clone size are copied from that table; D and trimming were computed from the DNA. The sample profile shows approximately 150,000 clones; under 95% of them were found once. Just under 2% of the sample is in the top ten clones.

The germline V gene provides CDR1 SGHVS and CDR2 FQNEAQ. The germline V and J ends show losses of 6 bases and 10 bases respectively, and no gene match explains 14 bases of the junction. The CDR3 has 14 amino acids, counting the end cysteine and phenylalanine. The sequence is cut down to CDR3 DNA, 42 bases in frame from base 1. The time point label here, explained by the study, means: about 28 days (+/-7) after the second vaccine dose. AZD1222 recipients given second doses at about 4 weeks or at about 12 weeks were pooled, since spike-specific TCR depth and breadth were not found to differ between the two schedules. Vaccinee samples were obtained from the UK trials COV001 and COV002, which included a single-blind randomized controlled phase 2/3 trial of AZD1222 (ChAdOx1 nCoV-19) in healthy adults. For TCRbeta chain sequencing, PBMC samples were collected from trial participants at day 0 and at day 28 after the second dose.

The input for sequencing was peripheral blood, taken 28 days after the second AZD1222 dose. This receptor was identified in an adult who received the AZD1222 COVID-19 vaccine. The sequence links TRBV7-8 to TRBJ1-1, with 7 central nucleotides matching TRBD1. The DNA reads as follows: TGTGCCAGCAGGGCTGCGGGGACAGTGCTTGGAGCTTTCTTT. Its protein reads: CASRAAGTVLGAFF.